A selection of T cell receptor beta chains follows, all from one sample in a study of cytomegalovirus exposure and HLA in healthy donors. The data were produced by immunoSEQ multiplex PCR, yet TCRdb's version contains in-frame clones alone and is incomplete. The data show 95,000 to 110,000 clones, more than 75% seen once. Sequencing input: PBMCs. The origin of the receptors is a woman under 30 in good health and CMV-seropositive. The CDR3 runs from the conserved cysteine through the conserved F or W. The order of the fields is clone size, D gene, V gene, J gene, CDR3 protein, CDR3 DNA. A D gene is named only where the DNA matches it firmly. Not all rows give a size; the values are once, few, many and, for expanded clones, a class.

few	.	TRBV28	TRBJ1-1	CASSFFYTLGYVTEAFF	TGTGCCAGCAGTTTCTTCTATACCCTCGGGTATGTGACTGAAGCTTTCTTT
.	TRBD1	TRBV13	TRBJ2-7	CASSQWTGSSYEQYF	TGTGCCAGCAGCCAGTGGACAGGGAGCTCCTACGAGCAGTACTTC
.	TRBD1	TRBV7-9	TRBJ2-7	CASSPGTGLAAEQYF	TGTGCCAGCAGCCCAGGGACAGGGTTGGCGGCCGAGCAGTACTTC
.	.	TRBV9	TRBJ2-1	CASSPRSRTGYNEQFF	TGTGCCAGCAGCCCCCGGTCTAGAACGGGCTACAATGAGCAGTTCTTC
once	TRBD1	TRBV7-8	TRBJ1-1	CASSWKQGASTEAFF	TGTGCCAGCAGCTGGAAACAGGGGGCGAGTACTGAAGCTTTCTTT
.	.	TRBV19	TRBJ1-1	CASSIPQGLNTEAFF	TGTGCCAGTAGTATCCCCCAGGGGCTGAACACTGAAGCTTTCTTT
.	.	TRBV25-1	TRBJ2-3	CASSLARQLSDTQYF	TGTGCCAGCAGTCTAGCGAGACAGTTATCAGATACGCAGTATTTT
.	.	TRBV6-4	TRBJ1-6	CASSDHTGIGSPLHF	TGTGCCAGCAGTGACCATACAGGGATTGGGTCACCCCTCCACTTT
.	.	TRBV19	TRBJ1-2	CASSMANRKLYGYTF	TGTGCCAGTAGTATGGCTAACAGGAAGCTATATGGCTACACCTTC
.	TRBD2	TRBV29-1	TRBJ2-7	CSVEREGFYEQYF	TGCAGCGTTGAGCGGGAGGGGTTCTACGAGCAGTACTTC
.	TRBD2	TRBV11-2	TRBJ2-7	CASSPSGAHYEQYF	TGTGCCAGCAGCCCTAGCGGGGCGCACTACGAGCAGTACTTC
once	.	TRBV6-5	TRBJ2-7	CASSYRVQGHYEQYF	TGTGCCAGCAGTTATCGGGTGCAGGGGCACTACGAGCAGTACTTC
.	TRBD1	TRBV4-3	TRBJ1-5	CASSQYRGLGNQPQHF	TGCGCCAGCAGCCAATACAGGGGCTTAGGCAATCAGCCCCAGCATTTT
.	.	TRBV5-1	TRBJ2-7	CASSLEDNSYEQYF	TGCGCCAGCAGCTTGGAGGACAACTCCTACGAGCAGTACTTC
.	.	TRBV19	TRBJ2-1	CASSPRVNEQFF	TGTGCCAGTAGTCCCCGGGTCAATGAGCAGTTCTTC
.	.	TRBV5-6	TRBJ1-6	CASSLGGRPNSPLHF	TGTGCCAGCAGCTTGGGGGGCAGGCCTAATTCACCCCTCCACTTT
.	.	TRBV27	TRBJ1-1	CASSFNMNTEAFF	TGTGCCAGCAGTTTTAATATGAACACTGAAGCTTTCTTT
.	.	TRBV5-1	TRBJ1-2	CASSSGGTVNYGYTF	TGCGCCAGCAGCTCGGGCGGGACGGTCAACTATGGCTACACCTTC
once	.	TRBV6-4	TRBJ2-3	CASSDGRATDTQYF	TGTGCCAGCAGTGACGGCAGGGCCACAGATACGCAGTATTTT
once	.	TRBV5-4	TRBJ1-1	CASSRLLQGRNTEAFF	TGTGCCAGCAGCCGTCTCCTACAGGGACGGAACACTGAAGCTTTCTTT
.	.	TRBV29-1	TRBJ2-7	CSAAGIYEQYF	TGCAGCGCGGCGGGAATCTACGAGCAGTACTTC